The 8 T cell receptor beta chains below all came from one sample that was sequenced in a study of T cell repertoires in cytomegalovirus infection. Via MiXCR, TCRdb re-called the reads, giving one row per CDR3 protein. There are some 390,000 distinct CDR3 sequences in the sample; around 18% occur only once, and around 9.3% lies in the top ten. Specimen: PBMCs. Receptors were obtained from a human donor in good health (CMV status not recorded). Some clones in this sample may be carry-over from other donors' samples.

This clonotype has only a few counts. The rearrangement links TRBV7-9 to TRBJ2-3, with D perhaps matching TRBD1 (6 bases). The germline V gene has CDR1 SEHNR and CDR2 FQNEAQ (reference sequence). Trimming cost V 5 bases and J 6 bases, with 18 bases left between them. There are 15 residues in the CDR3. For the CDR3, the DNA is TGTGCCAGCAGCCCCCGGGACATGGTTTCGGATACGCAGTATTTT. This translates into CASSPRDMVSDTQYF.

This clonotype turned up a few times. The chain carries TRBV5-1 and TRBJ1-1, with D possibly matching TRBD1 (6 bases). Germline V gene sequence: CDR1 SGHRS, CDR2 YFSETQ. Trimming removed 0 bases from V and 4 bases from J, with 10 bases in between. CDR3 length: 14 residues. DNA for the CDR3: TGCGCCAGCAGCTTGGCCGAACAGGGCACTGAAGCTTTCTTT. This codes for CASSLAEQGTEAFF. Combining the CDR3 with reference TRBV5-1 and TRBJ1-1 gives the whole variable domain KAGVTQTPRYLIKTRGQQVTLSCSPISGHRSVSWYQQTPGQGLQFLFEYFSETQRNKGNFPGRFSGRQFSNSRSEMNVSTLELGDSALYLCASSLAEQGTEAFFGQGTRLTVV.

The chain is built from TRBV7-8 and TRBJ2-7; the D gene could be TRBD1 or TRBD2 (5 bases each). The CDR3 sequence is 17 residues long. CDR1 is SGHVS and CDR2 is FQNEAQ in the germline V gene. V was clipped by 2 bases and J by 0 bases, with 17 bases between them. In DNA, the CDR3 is TGTGCCAGCAGCTTAAGGGGCGGGTGGGGGAGCTCCTACGAGCAGTACTTC. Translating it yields CASSLRGGWGSSYEQYF.

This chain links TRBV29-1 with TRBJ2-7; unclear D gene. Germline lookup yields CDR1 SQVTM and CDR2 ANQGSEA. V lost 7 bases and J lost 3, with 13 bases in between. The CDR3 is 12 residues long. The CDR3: CSATDGNYEQYF. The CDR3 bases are TGCAGCGCCACGGACGGAAACTACGAGCAGTACTTC.

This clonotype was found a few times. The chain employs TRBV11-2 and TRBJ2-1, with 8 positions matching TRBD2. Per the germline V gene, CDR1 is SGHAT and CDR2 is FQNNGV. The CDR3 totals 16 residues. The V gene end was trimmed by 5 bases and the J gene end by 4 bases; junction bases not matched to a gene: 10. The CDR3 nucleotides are TGTGCCAGCAGCGCCGGGACTAGTGTGGCTTACAATGAGCAGTTCTTC. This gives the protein CASSAGTSVAYNEQFF.

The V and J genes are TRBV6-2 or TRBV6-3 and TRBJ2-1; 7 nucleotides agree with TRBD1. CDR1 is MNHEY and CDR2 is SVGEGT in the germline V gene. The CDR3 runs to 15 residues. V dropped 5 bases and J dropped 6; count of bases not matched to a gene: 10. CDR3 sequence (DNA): TGTGCCAGCAGTGATTGGACGGCAGGGGGCAATGAGCAGTTCTTC. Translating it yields CASSDWTAGGNEQFF.

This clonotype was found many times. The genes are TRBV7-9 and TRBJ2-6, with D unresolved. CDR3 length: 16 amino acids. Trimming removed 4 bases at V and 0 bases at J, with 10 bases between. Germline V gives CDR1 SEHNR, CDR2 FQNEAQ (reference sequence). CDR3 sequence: CASSSVVISGANVLTF. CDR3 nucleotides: TGTGCCAGCAGCTCTGTCGTAATCTCTGGGGCCAACGTCCTGACTTTC.

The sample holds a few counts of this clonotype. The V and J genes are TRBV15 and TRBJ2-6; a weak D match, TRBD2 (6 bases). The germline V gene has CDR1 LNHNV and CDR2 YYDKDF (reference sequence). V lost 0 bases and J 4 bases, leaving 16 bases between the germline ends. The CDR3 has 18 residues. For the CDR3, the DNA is TGTGCCACCAGCAGAGACGGGGGAGGCGCGTCGGGGGCCAACGTCCTGACTTTC. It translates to CATSRDGGGASGANVLTF. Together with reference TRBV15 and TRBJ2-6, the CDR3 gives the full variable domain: DAMVIQNPRYQVTQFGKPVTLSCSQTLNHNVMYWYQQKSSQAPKLLFHYYDKDFNNEADTPDNFQSRRPNTSFCFLDIRSPGLGDTAMYLCATSRDGGGASGANVLTFGAGSRLTVL.